This T cell receptor beta chain was found in a study of cytomegalovirus exposure and HLA in healthy donors. Primers included in the PCR were 60 Vbeta and 13 Jbeta primers. This table comes from immunoSEQ multiplex PCR, and its TCRdb copy is limited to in-frame clones, with some not included. The table includes under 200,000 clones, 80% detected once. Looked up from germline, CDR1 is MDHEN and CDR2 is SYDVKM. Trimming pared 4 bases from V and 0 bases from J, leaving 15 bases between. CDR3 length: 16 residues. On this clone itself: Antigen unknown.

The study's findings and limits: Confirmation was obtained in vitro that a few CMV-associated chains are specific for CMV antigens. Later analysis revealed greater clonal expansion in HLA-associated TCR beta chains than in equally common others. Looking again later, the authors saw that most CMV-associated TCR beta chains seemed HLA-restricted.

This receptor was identified in a woman in her fifties or sixties in good health and CMV-seronegative. J is TRBJ1-1 and V is TRBV28; TRBD1 is a possible D gene (5 bases). Sequencing was performed on PBMCs. This CDR3 is CASSSQGLPMNTEAFF. The CDR3 bases are TGTGCCAGCAGTTCCCAGGGACTACCGATGAACACTGAAGCTTTCTTT.